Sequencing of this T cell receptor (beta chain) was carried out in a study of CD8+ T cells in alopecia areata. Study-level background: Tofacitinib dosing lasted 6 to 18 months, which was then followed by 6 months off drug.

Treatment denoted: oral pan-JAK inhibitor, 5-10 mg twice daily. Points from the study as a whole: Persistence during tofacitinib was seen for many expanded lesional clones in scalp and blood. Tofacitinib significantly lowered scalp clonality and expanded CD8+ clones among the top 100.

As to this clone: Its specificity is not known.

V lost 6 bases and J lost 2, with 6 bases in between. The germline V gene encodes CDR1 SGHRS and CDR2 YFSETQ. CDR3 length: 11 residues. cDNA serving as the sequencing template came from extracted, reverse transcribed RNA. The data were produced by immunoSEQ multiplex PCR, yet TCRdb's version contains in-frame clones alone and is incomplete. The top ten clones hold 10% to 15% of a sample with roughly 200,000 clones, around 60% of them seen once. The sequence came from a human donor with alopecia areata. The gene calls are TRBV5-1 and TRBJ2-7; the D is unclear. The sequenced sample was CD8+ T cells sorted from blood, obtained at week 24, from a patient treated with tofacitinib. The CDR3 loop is CASKGAYEQYF. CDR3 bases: TGCGCCAGCAAGGGCGCCTACGAGCAGTACTTC.